What follows are 21 T cell receptor beta chains derived from one specimen sequenced in a study of blood T cell repertoires in COVID-19. Data came from immunoSEQ multiplex PCR; TCRdb stores just in-frame clones and leaves some out. This sample has around 280,000 clones, with 90% found just once. Sequencing used PBMCs or T cells enriched from blood (not recorded which). These receptors all come from a young woman with acute COVID-19.

The genes are TRBV28 and TRBJ2-3; 8 bases map to TRBD2. Unmatched junction bases numbered 30, after V lost 6 bases and J lost 1 base. Germline CDR1 and CDR2: MDHEN and SYDVKM. The CDR3 spans 23 residues. The CDR3 protein is CASRGEGLEIVKLGPGGTDTQYF. In DNA, the CDR3 is TGTGCCAGCAGGGGAGAGGGACTAGAAATAGTCAAATTGGGCCCGGGGGGCACAGATACGCAGTATTTT.

The J gene is TRBJ2-5, the V gene TRBV29-1; D is unresolved. The CDR3 extends over 12 amino acids. V lost 5 bases and J 5 bases, leaving 12 bases between the germline ends. The germline gives CDR1 SQVTM, CDR2 ANQGSEA. This chain's CDR3 is CSVPIPEETQYF. The CDR3 DNA reads TGCAGCGTTCCAATCCCGGAGGAGACCCAGTACTTC.

J is TRBJ2-5 and V is TRBV5-1; 8 bases line up with TRBD2. This CDR3 region has 19 residues. Germline CDR1 SGHRS, CDR2 YFSETQ. The junction had 22 bases not matched to a gene; V was cut back by 3 bases and J by 6 bases. CDR3 protein: CASSSPISNLGREVKTQYF. The CDR3 DNA sequence: TGCGCCAGCAGCTCCCCCATTAGTAATCTCGGGCGGGAGGTGAAGACCCAGTACTTC. The full variable domain, rest sourced from reference TRBV5-1 and TRBJ2-5, is KAGVTQTPRYLIKTRGQQVTLSCSPISGHRSVSWYQQTPGQGLQFLFEYFSETQRNKGNFPGRFSGRQFSNSRSEMNVSTLELGDSALYLCASSSPISNLGREVKTQYFGPGTRLLVL.

V and J are TRBV7-9 and TRBJ2-7; 7 bases are a match to TRBD2. This CDR3 is built from 14 residues. CDR1 is SEHNR, CDR2 FQNEAQ, per germline (reference sequence). V was clipped by 4 bases and J by 2 bases; unmatched bases: 5. The CDR3 protein is CASSSPAGAYEQYF. CDR3 bases: TGTGCCAGCAGCTCACCGGCGGGGGCCTACGAGCAGTACTTC. Full variable domain (rest looked up from reference TRBV7-9 and TRBJ2-7): DTGVSQNPRHKITKRGQNVTFRCDPISEHNRLYWYRQTLGQGPEFLTYFQNEAQLEKSRLLSDRFSAERPKGSFSTLEIQRTEQGDSAMYLCASSSPAGAYEQYFGPGTRLTVT.

The rearrangement uses TRBV24-1 and TRBJ2-1; no clear D. V was trimmed by 0 bases and J by 6 bases, leaving 11 bases between them. Per germline, CDR1 KGHDR and CDR2 SFDVKD. The CDR3 runs 15 residues. The CDR3 region is CATSDLQESGNEQFF. CDR3 coding DNA: TGTGCCACCAGTGATTTGCAAGAGTCGGGCAATGAGCAGTTCTTC.

The V and J genes are TRBV12-3 or TRBV12-4 and TRBJ1-1; no firm D call. Trimming stripped 2 bases from V and 4 bases from J, with 8 bases between. This CDR3 region has 13 residues. The CDR3: CASSLQVTTEAFF. The CDR3 DNA follows: TGTGCCAGCAGTTTACAGGTTACCACTGAAGCTTTCTTT.

The genes are TRBV13 and TRBJ2-7; D unresolved. The CDR3 totals 14 residues. With 1 base removed from V and 7 bases from J, the gap between germline ends came to 14 bases. Germline-derived CDR1 and CDR2 are PRHDT and FYEKMQ (reference sequence). CDR3 sequence reads: CASSLEGRLGEQYF. CDR3 coding DNA: TGTGCCAGCAGCTTAGAAGGTCGTCTAGGAGAGCAGTACTTC.

For the CDR3, the DNA is TGTGCCAGCAGTTTCCCTAGCGGGAATCCCGAATTGGTATCCTACGAGCAGTACTTC. Its protein is CASSFPSGNPELVSYEQYF. This chain uses TRBV28 with TRBJ2-7, with 9 bases that match TRBD2. The CDR3 loop spans 19 amino acids. The J segment lost 1 base and the V segment lost 3 bases, leaving 16 bases of the junction unmatched. Germline V gene data show CDR1 as MDHEN and CDR2 as SYDVKM.

This chain connects TRBV11-3 to TRBJ2-1; the D gene is possibly TRBD1 (6 bases). Per germline, CDR1 SGHNT and CDR2 YENEEA. The CDR3 spans 13 residues. V was trimmed by 1 base and J by 8 bases, leaving 9 bases between them. CDR3 sequence reads: CASSLVAGDEQFF. The CDR3 DNA sequence: TGTGCCAGCAGCTTAGTGGCAGGGGATGAGCAGTTCTTC. Full variable domain (missing parts from reference TRBV11-3 and TRBJ2-1): EAGVVQSPRYKIIEKKQPVAFWCNPISGHNTLYWYLQNLGQGPELLIRYENEEAVDDSQLPKDRFSAERLKGVDSTLKIQPAELGDSAVYLCASSLVAGDEQFFGPGTRLTVL.

The chain combines TRBV28 with TRBJ1-5; a weak D match, TRBD1 (5 bases). This CDR3 comprises 17 residues. Germline V lookup: CDR1 MDHEN, CDR2 SYDVKM. The V end lost 7 bases, the J end lost 3 bases, and 22 bases lay between the germline ends. The CDR3 region is CASTTLAMGGDNQPQHF. DNA for the CDR3: TGTGCCAGCACCACTTTGGCAATGGGGGGAGACAATCAGCCCCAGCATTTT.

The J gene is TRBJ1-2, the V gene TRBV7-9, with TRBD1 as a possible D gene (5 bases). The length of the CDR3 is 13 residues. Trimming removed 3 bases from V and 7 bases from J, with 12 bases in between. Germline assignment: CDR1 SEHNR and CDR2 FQNEAQ (reference sequence). CDR3 amino acids: CASSLGPEGGYTF. CDR3 bases: TGTGCCAGCAGCTTGGGGCCAGAAGGTGGCTACACCTTC.

V gene TRBV5-1 combines with J gene TRBJ2-3, with a tentative D call TRBD2 (5 bases). Trimming took off 0 bases at V and 2 bases at J, with 10 bases between the two ends. The CDR3 consists of 15 residues. Per the germline V gene, CDR1 is SGHRS and CDR2 is YFSETQ. As DNA, the CDR3 is TGCGCCAGCAGCTTGGTCGGGGAGCCCACAGATACGCAGTATTTT. It is translated as CASSLVGEPTDTQYF.

The rearrangement uses TRBV5-6 and TRBJ1-5, with 8 positions matching TRBD1. Germline V gene data show CDR1 as SGHDT and CDR2 as YYEEEE. The CDR3 is 13 residues long. V trimming: 3 bases; J trimming: 7 bases; junction bases outside the gene matches: 3. CDR3 protein: CASSSDRDQPQHF. The CDR3 DNA follows: TGTGCCAGCAGCTCGGACAGGGACCAGCCCCAGCATTTT.

V usage is TRBV7-9 and J usage is TRBJ2-1; the D gene is possibly TRBD2 (6 bases). The CDR3 totals 15 residues. Germline V gene data show CDR1 as SEHNR and CDR2 as FQNEAQ (reference sequence). V was pared by 1 base and J by 7 bases, with 14 bases between. The chain's CDR3 is CASSLGSGESNEQFF. The DNA of the CDR3 is TGTGCCAGCAGCTTAGGGTCGGGAGAGTCTAATGAGCAGTTCTTC.

J is TRBJ2-2 and V is TRBV7-9; the match to TRBD1 covers 9 bases. The germline V gene has CDR1 SEHNR and CDR2 FQNEAQ (reference sequence). The CDR3 is 14 amino acids. J lost 5 bases, V lost 5 bases, and 3 bases had no gene match. The CDR3 nucleotides read TGTGCCAGCAGCGGGACAGGGAATACCGGGGAGCTGTTTTTT. The encoded protein is CASSGTGNTGELFF.

The chain is built from TRBV7-9 and TRBJ2-7; 16 positions match TRBD2. This CDR3 has 17 amino acids. Germline values: CDR1 SEHNR, CDR2 FQNEAQ (reference sequence). After removal of 4 bases from V and 2 bases from J, the junction contained 5 bases not matched to a gene. The CDR3 DNA reads TGTGCCAGCAGCTGGGGACTAGCGGGAGGGCCTCCCTACGAGCAGTACTTC. It yields the protein CASSWGLAGGPPYEQYF.

This chain uses TRBV9 with TRBJ2-1; a possible D gene is TRBD2 (5 bases). Deletions cut 0 bases from V and 4 bases from J, with 14 bases between. The CDR3 consists of 16 residues. Germline V gene lookup returns CDR1 SGDLS and CDR2 YYNGEE. CDR3 DNA sequence: TGTGCCAGCAGCGTAGGGGAGTCCCCCCTTTACAATGAGCAGTTCTTC. Its translation is CASSVGESPLYNEQFF.

This chain joins TRBV10-2 and TRBJ2-7; TRBD2 matches at 15 bases. The junction had 0 bases not matched to a gene; V was cut back by 6 bases and J by 3 bases. Germline loops: CDR1 WSHSY, CDR2 SAAADI. The CDR3 contains 14 residues. The CDR3 spells CASRGLAGGYEQYF. In nucleotides, the CDR3 is TGCGCCAGCAGGGGACTAGCGGGGGGCTACGAGCAGTACTTC.

This sequence joins TRBV6-5 and TRBJ1-1; D gene unclear. Germline CDR1 MNHEY, CDR2 SVGAGI. The CDR3 totals 16 residues. The V end lost 2 bases, the J end lost 1 base, and 14 bases lay between the germline ends. The CDR3 DNA reads as TGTGCCAGCAGTTACGTCCGCGAATCTGGGAACACTGAAGCTTTCTTT. This translates into CASSYVRESGNTEAFF.

The genes are TRBV11-2 and TRBJ2-1; 8 bases match TRBD2. The CDR3 contains 19 residues. The V gene end was trimmed by 0 bases and the J gene end by 4 bases; junction bases not matched to a gene: 14. Germline V gene sequence: CDR1 SGHAT, CDR2 FQNNGV. The CDR3 region is CASSLDTLAGDEMYNEQFF. DNA of the CDR3: TGTGCCAGCAGCTTAGATACCCTAGCGGGTGACGAAATGTACAATGAGCAGTTCTTC.

The J gene is TRBJ1-5, the V gene TRBV7-9; D not certain. Germline-derived CDR1 and CDR2 are SEHNR and FQNEAQ (reference sequence). Between the trimmed V and J ends, which lost 2 bases and 6 bases, there was a span of 5 bases. CDR3 size: 12 residues. CDR3 protein: CASSLPLQPQHF. The CDR3 DNA sequence: TGTGCCAGCAGCTTACCCCTTCAGCCCCAGCATTTT.